Included here is one T cell receptor beta chain sequence, with context. Its antigen is unknown. The data were taken from a study of T cell responses to AZD1222 COVID-19 vaccine. General study findings and limits: Among those given AZD1222, only 5 to 7 were seropositive at baseline.

Sequenced by immunoSEQ multiplex PCR; TCRdb stores in-frame clones only, minus some. The sample lists 150,000 to 200,000 clones, almost 95% occurring once. The CDR3 contains 13 residues. The V gene's germline CDR1 is MDHEN and CDR2 SYDVKM. The V and J ends lost 6 bases and 6 bases, in that order; junction bases with no gene match: 4. The TCR sequence derives from an adult in good health. The chain uses TRBV28 and TRBJ2-2; 7 nucleotides align to TRBD1. The sample consisted of peripheral blood, taken on day 0 of AZD1222 vaccination. CDR3 nucleotide sequence: TGTGCCAGCAGCGAACAGGGGTCCGGGGAGCTGTTTTTT. Amino acids: CASSEQGSGELFF.